Presented here are 23 T cell receptor beta chains from one specimen sequenced in a study of CD8 T cells in ankylosing spondylitis. Study-wide results and limits: Apparently characteristic of ankylosing spondylitis blood was a TCR beta motif (eight highly homologous variants).

These receptors have no known antigen. One entry per CDR3 protein results from TCRdb running MiXCR on the 5' RACE reads. The sample contains 250,000 to 350,000 distinct CDR3 sequences, less than 10% of which appear only once. The specimen was blood, either unsorted or a sorted T cell fraction (not recorded which). Every receptor here comes from a male donor with ankylosing spondylitis.

This clonotype was found many times. This chain links TRBV7-2 with TRBJ1-4; 10 nucleotides match TRBD1. V gave up 3 bases and J gave up 4 bases; unmatched junction bases: 2. This CDR3 has 15 amino acids. Per the germline V gene, CDR1 is SGHTA and CDR2 is FQGNSA. CDR3 bases: TGTGCCAGCAGCTTCGGGACAGGGGATAATGAAAAACTGTTTTTT. This translates into CASSFGTGDNEKLFF.

This clonotype showed up many times. The chain employs TRBV2 and TRBJ1-3; possibly TRBD1 for D (6 bases). The germline gives CDR1 SNHLY, CDR2 FYNNEI. V gave up 4 bases and J gave up 2 bases, with 12 bases separating them. CDR3 length: 15 amino acids. Written as DNA, the CDR3 is TGTGCCAGCAGTGTTGGCAGGGGTACTGGAAACACCATATATTTT. This codes for CASSVGRGTGNTIYF. The full variable domain, with the rest looked up from reference TRBV2 and TRBJ1-3, is EPEVTQTPSHQVTQMGQEVILRCVPISNHLYFYWYRQILGQKVEFLVSFYNNEISEKSEIFDDQFSVERPDGSNFTLKIRSTKLEDSAMYFCASSVGRGTGNTIYFGEGSWLTVV.

This clonotype was recorded at least ten times. The chain links TRBV20-1 to TRBJ2-1, with no clear D. Germline V gene lookup returns CDR1 DFQATT and CDR2 SNEGSKA (reference sequence). Trimming took 1 base from V and 0 from J, leaving 10 bases between them. There are 15 residues in the CDR3. This CDR3 is CSARAPGRSYNEQFF. CDR3 sequence (DNA): TGCAGTGCTAGAGCCCCAGGCCGCTCCTACAATGAGCAGTTCTTC.

This clonotype was seen many times. The rearrangement joins TRBV13 to TRBJ2-7, with a possible D match to TRBD1 (5 bases). The germline gives CDR1 PRHDT, CDR2 FYEKMQ (reference sequence). CDR3 length: 16 amino acids. V was shortened by 2 bases and J by 3 bases, with 17 bases between the two germline ends. CDR3 residues: CASSLPNPAGNYEQYF. The CDR3 bases are TGTGCCAGCAGCTTACCCAATCCCGCAGGGAACTACGAGCAGTACTTC.

V usage is TRBV12-3 or TRBV12-4 and J usage is TRBJ1-1; no reliable D call. V was trimmed by 1 base and J by 5 bases, leaving 5 bases between them. The length of the CDR3 is 12 residues. The DNA of the CDR3 is TGTGCCAGCAGTTTAGGGGCAACTGAAGCTTTCTTT. This translates into CASSLGATEAFF.

The J gene is TRBJ2-2, the V gene TRBV20-1; weak D call: TRBD1 (7 bases). Germline V CDR1 and CDR2: DFQATT, SNEGSKA (reference sequence). There are 14 residues in the CDR3. Trimming pared 2 bases from V and 4 bases from J, leaving 11 bases between. In DNA form, the CDR3 reads TGCAGTGCTAGAATCCAGGGGGGCACCGGGGAGCTGTTTTTT. This translates into CSARIQGGTGELFF.

This clonotype turned up a few times. The chain uses TRBV4-1 and TRBJ1-1, with D uncertain. Trimming shortened V by 2 bases and J by 3 bases, and 13 bases separated the two germline ends. The CDR3 loop spans 15 amino acids. Germline lookup yields CDR1 MGHRA and CDR2 YSYEKL. In nucleotides, the CDR3 is TGCGCCAGCAGCCAACTTGGGGTGAGCGACACTGAAGCTTTCTTT. Encoded protein: CASSQLGVSDTEAFF.

The CDR3 is CASGARDRGIDEQFF. The CDR3 DNA reads as TGCGCCAGCGGGGCCCGGGACAGGGGGATCGATGAGCAGTTCTTC. The chain employs TRBV4-1 and TRBJ2-1, with 11 bases that match TRBD1. Germline V gene data show CDR1 as MGHRA and CDR2 as YSYEKL. CDR3 length equals 15 residues. The trim removed 8 bases at V and 8 bases at J, leaving 11 bases unmatched.

This clonotype came up a few times. The rearrangement links TRBV7-9 to TRBJ1-4, with D hard to call. V dropped 1 base and J dropped 7 bases, with 13 bases sitting between them. This CDR3 contains 15 residues. Per the germline V gene, CDR1 is SEHNR and CDR2 is FQNEAQ (reference sequence). Here the CDR3 DNA reads TGTGCCAGCAGCTTAGTCCTAATGGCCGGTGAAAAACTGTTTTTT. Protein: CASSLVLMAGEKLFF.

The rearrangement uses TRBV20-1 and TRBJ2-7; D is undetermined. Germline CDR1 and CDR2: DFQATT and SNEGSKA (reference sequence). Deletions cut 3 bases from V and 5 bases from J, with 17 bases between. CDR3 length: 14 residues. CDR3 in amino acids: CSASPGRLGHEQYF. The CDR3 DNA sequence: TGCAGTGCTAGTCCGGGCCGCCTCGGCCACGAGCAGTACTTC.

V and J are TRBV18 and TRBJ2-7; TRBD2 matches 8 bases. The CDR3 is 17 amino acids. The germline V gene has CDR1 KGHSH and CDR2 LQKENI. V gave up 2 bases and J gave up 2 bases; unmatched junction bases: 11. CDR3 coding DNA: TGTGCCAGCTCACCAACACTAGCGGACTCAGTTACCTACGAGCAGTACTTC. Translation gives CASSPTLADSVTYEQYF.

Comment on this clonotype: At one of its ends the junction is not consistent with the germline gene, which may arise from a read error. V gene TRBV18 combines with J gene TRBJ2-7; D ambiguous. This CDR3 region has 11 residues. Germline lookup yields CDR1 KGHSH and CDR2 LQKENI. This chain's CDR3 is CASSPGRGIHF. In DNA form, the CDR3 reads TGTGCCAGCTCACCTGGCAGAGGCATCCACTTC.

This clonotype was counted ten times or more. The V gene is TRBV28, the J gene TRBJ2-3, with D perhaps being TRBD1 or TRBD2 (5 bases each). Trimming took off 4 bases at V and 4 bases at J, with 15 bases between the two ends. The CDR3 has 15 amino acids. The germline CDR1 and CDR2 sequences are MDHEN and SYDVKM. As DNA, the CDR3 is TGTGCCAGCAGTTCCGCAGGGAGATTAGCAGATACGCAGTATTTT. Translating it yields CASSSAGRLADTQYF.

This clonotype was observed a few times. The chain joins TRBV7-3 to TRBJ2-2; TRBD1 agrees at 7 bases. The CDR3 runs 14 residues. Germline CDR1 and CDR2: SGHTA and FQGTGA. After removal of 4 bases from V and 6 bases from J, the junction contained 5 bases not matched to a gene. The DNA of the CDR3 is TGTGCCAGCAGCTACGACAGGGCACCCGGGGAGCTGTTTTTT. It yields the protein CASSYDRAPGELFF.

There are many counts of this clonotype. The chain has TRBV28 and TRBJ2-3; D uncertain. Trimming took off 4 bases at V and 6 bases at J, with 11 bases between the two ends. Per the germline V gene, CDR1 is MDHEN and CDR2 is SYDVKM. This CDR3 contains 13 residues. The CDR3 protein is CASSSPLGDTQYF. CDR3 bases: TGTGCCAGCAGTTCCCCTCTGGGGGATACGCAGTATTTT.

This clonotype was picked up a small number of times. This sequence joins TRBV10-1 and TRBJ2-1, with D possibly being TRBD1 (6 bases). V shed 4 bases and J shed 6 bases, with 10 bases lying between them. The CDR3 length is 13 residues. Looked up from germline, CDR1 is WNHNN and CDR2 is SYGVQD (reference sequence). CDR3 loop: CASSAAGVNEQFF. CDR3 DNA: TGCGCCAGCAGTGCCGCAGGGGTCAATGAGCAGTTCTTC.

This clonotype was observed at least ten times. This chain links TRBV7-9 with TRBJ2-7; D is unclear. V lost 8 bases and J lost 0, with 8 bases in between. The length of the CDR3 is 12 residues. Germline V CDR1 and CDR2: SEHNR, FQNEAQ (reference sequence). This CDR3 reads CASGDISYEQYF. CDR3 DNA sequence: TGTGCCAGCGGCGATATCTCCTACGAGCAGTACTTC. Drawing the rest from reference TRBV7-9 and TRBJ2-7, the complete variable domain is DTGVSQNPRHKITKRGQNVTFRCDPISEHNRLYWYRQTLGQGPEFLTYFQNEAQLEKSRLLSDRFSAERPKGSFSTLEIQRTEQGDSAMYLCASGDISYEQYFGPGTRLTVT.

This clonotype was counted a few times. The chain combines TRBV28 with TRBJ2-3, with D perhaps assigned TRBD1 or TRBD2 (7 bases each). Trimming stripped 6 bases from V and 4 bases from J, with 14 bases between. Germline CDR1 MDHEN, CDR2 SYDVKM. The CDR3 consists of 14 residues. The CDR3 sequence: CASRKQGRADTQYF. The CDR3 DNA reads TGTGCCAGCAGGAAACAGGGGAGGGCAGATACGCAGTATTTT.

This clonotype was observed at least ten times. The V and J genes are TRBV7-8 and TRBJ2-7; D gene ambiguous. The CDR3 loop spans 14 amino acids. Germline V lookup: CDR1 SGHVS, CDR2 FQNEAQ. V was clipped by 5 bases and J by 2 bases, with 13 bases between them. This chain's CDR3 is CASSLQGTPYEQYF. The DNA for the CDR3 is TGTGCCAGCAGCCTCCAAGGCACTCCCTACGAGCAGTACTTC.

The table lists this clonotype with many counts. J is TRBJ1-1 and V is TRBV12-3 or TRBV12-4; D not certain. This CDR3 has 15 amino acids. The V end lost 2 bases, the J end lost 0 bases, and 10 bases lay between the germline ends. CDR3 region: CASSLTIRLNTEAFF. The CDR3 DNA follows: TGTGCCAGCAGTTTAACTATTCGGCTGAACACTGAAGCTTTCTTT.

This clonotype showed up just a few times. J is TRBJ1-2 and V is TRBV12-3 or TRBV12-4, with a tentative D call TRBD1 (5 bases). The CDR3 runs to 14 residues. V was clipped by 5 bases and J by 8 bases, with 18 bases between them. The CDR3 reads CASSERTNFRGYTF. The CDR3 region has the DNA TGTGCCAGCAGTGAGAGGACAAATTTTAGGGGCTACACCTTC.

This clonotype has more than one count but fewer than ten. V usage is TRBV6-1 and J usage is TRBJ1-1; the match to TRBD1 covers 10 bases. The CDR3 length is 14 residues. The J segment lost 5 bases and the V segment lost 4 bases, leaving 4 bases of the junction unmatched. CDR1 and CDR2 from the germline V gene are MNHNS and SASEGT. CDR3 amino acids: CASSVWDRGTEAFF. The DNA for the CDR3 is TGTGCCAGCAGTGTATGGGACAGGGGTACTGAAGCTTTCTTT.

This clonotype was picked up a small number of times. The genes are TRBV20-1 and TRBJ1-1, with D possibly TRBD1 on 6 matching bases. V shed 0 bases and J shed 4 bases, with 18 bases lying between them. There are 16 residues in the CDR3. Germline loops: CDR1 DFQATT, CDR2 SNEGSKA (reference sequence). CDR3 nucleotide sequence: TGCAGTGCTAGAGAAGGAGCCGGGAAGGGGGGCACTGAAGCTTTCTTT. This sequence encodes CSAREGAGKGGTEAFF.